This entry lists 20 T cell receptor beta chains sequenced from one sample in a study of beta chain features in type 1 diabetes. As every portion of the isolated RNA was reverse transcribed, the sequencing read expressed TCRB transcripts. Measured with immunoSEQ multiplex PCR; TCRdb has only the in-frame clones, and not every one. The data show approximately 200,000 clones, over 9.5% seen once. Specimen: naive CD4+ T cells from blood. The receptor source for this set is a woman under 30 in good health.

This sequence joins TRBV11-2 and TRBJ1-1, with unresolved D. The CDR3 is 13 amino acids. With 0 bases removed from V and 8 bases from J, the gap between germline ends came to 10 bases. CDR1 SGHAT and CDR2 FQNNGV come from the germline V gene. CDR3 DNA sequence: TGTGCCAGCAGCTTAGATCTGGCTCGAGAAGCTTTCTTT. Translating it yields CASSLDLAREAFF.

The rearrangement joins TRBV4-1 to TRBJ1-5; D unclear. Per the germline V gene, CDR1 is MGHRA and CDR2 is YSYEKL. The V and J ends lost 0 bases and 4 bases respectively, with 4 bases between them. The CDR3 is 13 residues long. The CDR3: CASSQDMNQPQHF. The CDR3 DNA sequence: TGCGCCAGCAGCCAAGATATGAATCAGCCCCAGCATTTT.

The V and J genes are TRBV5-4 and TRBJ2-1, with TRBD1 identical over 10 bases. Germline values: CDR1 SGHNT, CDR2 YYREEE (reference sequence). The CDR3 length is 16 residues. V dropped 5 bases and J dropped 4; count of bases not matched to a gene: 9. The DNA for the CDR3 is TGTGCCAGCAGTAAGGGACAGGGGAATGGATACAATGAGCAGTTCTTC. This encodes CASSKGQGNGYNEQFF.

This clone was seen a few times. The CDR3 DNA reads TGTGCCAGCAGCTTGTATATGGGGGCCGGGGCCAACGTCCTGACTTTC. As protein: CASSLYMGAGANVLTF. This sequence joins TRBV7-9 and TRBJ2-6; the D gene is possibly TRBD1 (6 bases). The CDR3 loop spans 16 amino acids. V was trimmed by 3 bases and J by 4 bases, leaving 13 bases between them. In germline, CDR1 is SEHNR, CDR2 FQNEAQ (reference sequence).

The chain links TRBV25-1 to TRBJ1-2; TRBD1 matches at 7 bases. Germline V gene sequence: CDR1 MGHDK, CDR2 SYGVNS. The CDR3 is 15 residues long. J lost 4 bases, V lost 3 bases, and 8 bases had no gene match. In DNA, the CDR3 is TGTGCCAGCAGTGACCAGAGACAGGGCGCCTATGGCTACACCTTC. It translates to CASSDQRQGAYGYTF.

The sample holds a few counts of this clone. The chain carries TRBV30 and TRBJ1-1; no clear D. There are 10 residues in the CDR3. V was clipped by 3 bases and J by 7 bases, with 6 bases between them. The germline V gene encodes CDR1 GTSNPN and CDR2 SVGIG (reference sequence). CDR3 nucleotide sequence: TGTGCCTGGAGGCAGGTTGAAGCTTTCTTT. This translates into CAWRQVEAFF.

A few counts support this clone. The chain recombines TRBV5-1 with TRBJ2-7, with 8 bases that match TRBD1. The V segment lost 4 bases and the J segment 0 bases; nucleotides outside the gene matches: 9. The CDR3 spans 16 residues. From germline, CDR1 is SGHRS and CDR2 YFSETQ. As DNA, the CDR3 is TGCGCCAGCAGCCCAAGAGGACAGGGTCCCTCCTACGAGCAGTACTTC. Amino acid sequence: CASSPRGQGPSYEQYF.

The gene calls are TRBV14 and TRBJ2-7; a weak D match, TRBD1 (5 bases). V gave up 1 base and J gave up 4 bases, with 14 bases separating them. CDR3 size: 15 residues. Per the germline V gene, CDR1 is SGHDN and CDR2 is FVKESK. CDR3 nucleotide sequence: TGTGCCAGCAGCCAAGCATCCACAGGTTTTTACGAGCAGTACTTC. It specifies CASSQASTGFYEQYF.

The CDR3, as DNA: TGTGCCAGCAGCTTGGACAGATCATCCAGCTCCTACGAGCAGTACTTC. Its translation is CASSLDRSSSSYEQYF. This chain joins TRBV5-4 and TRBJ2-7; D ambiguous. V lost 0 bases to trimming and J lost 0 bases, with 13 bases between them. The CDR3 totals 16 residues. In germline, CDR1 is SGHNT, CDR2 YYREEE (reference sequence).

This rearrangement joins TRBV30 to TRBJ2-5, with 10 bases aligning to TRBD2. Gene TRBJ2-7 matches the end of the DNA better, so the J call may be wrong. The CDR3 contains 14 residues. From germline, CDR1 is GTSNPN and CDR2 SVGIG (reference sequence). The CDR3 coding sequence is TGTGCCTGGAGTAGGAGCGGGGGGGCCCACGAGCAGTACTTC. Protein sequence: CAWSRSGGAHEQYF.

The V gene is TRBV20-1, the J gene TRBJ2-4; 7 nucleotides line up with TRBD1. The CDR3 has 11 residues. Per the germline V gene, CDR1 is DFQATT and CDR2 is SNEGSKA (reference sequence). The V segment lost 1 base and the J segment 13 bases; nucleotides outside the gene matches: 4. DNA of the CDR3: TGCAGTGCTAGAGTAACGACAGGGCAGTACTTC. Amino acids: CSARVTTGQYF.

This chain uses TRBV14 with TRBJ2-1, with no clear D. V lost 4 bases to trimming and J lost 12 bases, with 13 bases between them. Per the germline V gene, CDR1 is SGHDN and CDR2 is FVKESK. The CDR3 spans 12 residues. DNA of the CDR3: TGTGCCAGCAGCCCCTCCTCGAACGGGCAGTTCTTC. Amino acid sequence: CASSPSSNGQFF. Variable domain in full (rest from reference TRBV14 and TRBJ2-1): EAGVTQFPSHSVIEKGQTVTLRCDPISGHDNLYWYRRVMGKEIKFLLHFVKESKQDESGMPNNRFLAERTGGTYSTLKVQPAELEDSGVYFCASSPSSNGQFFGPGTRLTVL.

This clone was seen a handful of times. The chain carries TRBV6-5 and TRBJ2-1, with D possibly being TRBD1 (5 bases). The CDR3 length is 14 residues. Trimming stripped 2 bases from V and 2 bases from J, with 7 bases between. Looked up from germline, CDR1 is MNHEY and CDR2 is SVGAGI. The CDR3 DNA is TGTGCCAGCAGTTACGGGGCAGCCTACAATGAGCAGTTCTTC. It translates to CASSYGAAYNEQFF.

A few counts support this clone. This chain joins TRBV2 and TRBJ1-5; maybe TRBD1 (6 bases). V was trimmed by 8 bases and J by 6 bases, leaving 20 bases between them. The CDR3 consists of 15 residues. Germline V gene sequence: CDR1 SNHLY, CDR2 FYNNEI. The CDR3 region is CASRLLRQESQPQHF. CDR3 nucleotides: TGTGCCAGCCGCCTCCTCCGACAGGAGAGTCAGCCCCAGCATTTT.

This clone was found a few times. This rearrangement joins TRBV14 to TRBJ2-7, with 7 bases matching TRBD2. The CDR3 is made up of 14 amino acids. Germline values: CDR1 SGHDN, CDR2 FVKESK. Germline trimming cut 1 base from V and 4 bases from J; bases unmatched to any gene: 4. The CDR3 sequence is CASSQVQGGYEQYF. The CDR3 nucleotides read TGTGCCAGCAGCCAAGTCCAGGGAGGGTACGAGCAGTACTTC.

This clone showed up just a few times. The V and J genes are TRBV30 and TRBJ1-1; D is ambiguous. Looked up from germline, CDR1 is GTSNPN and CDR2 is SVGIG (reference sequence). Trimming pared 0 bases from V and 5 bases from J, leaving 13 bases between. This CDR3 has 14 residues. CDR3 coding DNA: TGTGCCTGGAGTGTAGGCAGCCCCGGGACTGAAGCTTTCTTT. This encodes CAWSVGSPGTEAFF. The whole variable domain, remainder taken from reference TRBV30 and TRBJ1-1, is SQTIHQWPATLVQPVGSPLSLECTVEGTSNPNLYWYRQAAGRGLQLLFYSVGIGQISSEVPQNLSASRPQDRQFILSSKKLLLSDSGFYLCAWSVGSPGTEAFFGQGTRLTVV.

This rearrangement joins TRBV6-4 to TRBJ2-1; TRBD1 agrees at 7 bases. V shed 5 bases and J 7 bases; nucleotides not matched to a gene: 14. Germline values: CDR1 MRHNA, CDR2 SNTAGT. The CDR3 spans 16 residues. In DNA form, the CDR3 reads TGTGCCAGCAGTCGATCGGGACAGCAGGGATTAAATGAGCAGTTCTTC. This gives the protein CASSRSGQQGLNEQFF.

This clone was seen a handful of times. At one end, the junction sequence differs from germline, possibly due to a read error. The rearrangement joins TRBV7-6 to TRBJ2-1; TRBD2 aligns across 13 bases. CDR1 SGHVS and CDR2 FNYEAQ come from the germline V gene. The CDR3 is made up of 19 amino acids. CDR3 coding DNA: TGTGCCAGCAGCGTAGCCGGGACTAGCGGGGTCGGGAACCACAATGAGCAGTTCTTC. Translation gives CASSVAGTSGVGNHNEQFF.

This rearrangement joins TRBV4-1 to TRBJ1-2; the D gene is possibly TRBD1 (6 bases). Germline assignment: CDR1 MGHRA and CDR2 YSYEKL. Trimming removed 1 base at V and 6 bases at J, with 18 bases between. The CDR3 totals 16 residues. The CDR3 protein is CASSQVISLRGDGYTF. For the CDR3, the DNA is TGCGCCAGCAGCCAAGTCATAAGCCTCAGGGGTGATGGCTACACCTTC.

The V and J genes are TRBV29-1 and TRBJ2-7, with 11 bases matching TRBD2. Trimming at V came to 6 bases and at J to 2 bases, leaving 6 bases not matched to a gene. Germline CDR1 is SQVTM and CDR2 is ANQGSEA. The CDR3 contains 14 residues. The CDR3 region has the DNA TGCAGCGTCGTTACTAGCGGGAGCACCTACGAGCAGTACTTC. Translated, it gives CSVVTSGSTYEQYF.